The 25 T cell receptor beta chains below all came from one sample that was sequenced in a study of human T cells and chemical hapten exposure. TCRdb itself ran the RACE reads through MiXCR, one entry per CDR3 protein. The repertoire holds about 87,000 distinct CDR3 sequences, with 8% to 10% as singletons. Specified time point: pre-sensitization, week 0. Noted treatment: therapeutic diphenylcyclopropenone sensitization with weekly scalp DPC. Here the sequenced sample was whole blood, taken in connection with sensitization to the hapten diphenylcyclopropenone (DPC). These receptors were obtained from a woman aged 40 to 50 with alopecia areata. Some clones in this sample may be carry-over from other donors' samples.

The J gene is TRBJ1-4, the V gene TRBV7-9; 9 bases map to TRBD1. V was pared by 5 bases and J by 6 bases, with 4 bases of the junction left unmatched. The CDR3 runs to 14 residues. Germline values: CDR1 SEHNR, CDR2 FQNEAQ (reference sequence). CDR3 amino acids: CASSLGTGHEKLFF. Here the CDR3 DNA reads TGTGCCAGCAGCCTGGGGACAGGGCATGAAAAACTGTTTTTT.

This chain connects TRBV7-9 to TRBJ1-2, with 8 positions matching TRBD1. With 6 bases clipped from V and 5 bases from J, the junction kept 8 bases outside the gene matches. CDR1 and CDR2 (germline): SEHNR, FQNEAQ (reference sequence). The CDR3 is 14 amino acids. CDR3 sequence: CASSLGTGEYGYTF. CDR3 DNA: TGTGCCAGCAGTTTGGGGACAGGCGAGTATGGCTACACCTTC.

The chain links TRBV11-2 to TRBJ2-7; either TRBD1 or TRBD2 may supply D (6 bases each). The CDR3 has 15 amino acids. Germline CDR1 and CDR2: SGHAT and FQNNGV. V shed 0 bases and J shed 2 bases, with 11 bases lying between them. The chain's CDR3 is CASSLDMGGPYEQYF. The CDR3 bases are TGTGCCAGCAGCTTAGACATGGGGGGCCCCTACGAGCAGTACTTC. The entire variable domain, with the rest obtained from reference TRBV11-2 and TRBJ2-7, is as follows: EAGVAQSPRYKIIEKRQSVAFWCNPISGHATLYWYQQILGQGPKLLIQFQNNGVVDDSQLPKDRFSAERLKGVDSTLKIQPAKLEDSAVYLCASSLDMGGPYEQYFGPGTRLTVT.

This clonotype was detected many times. This chain joins TRBV4-1 and TRBJ1-2; D is unresolved. Looked up from germline, CDR1 is MGHRA and CDR2 is YSYEKL. The CDR3 spans 12 residues. V lost 0 bases and J 9 bases, leaving 8 bases between the germline ends. The CDR3 region is CASSQDRVSYTF. DNA of the CDR3: TGCGCCAGCAGCCAAGATAGAGTCAGCTACACCTTC.

This clonotype was counted at least ten times. The chain links TRBV12-3 or TRBV12-4 to TRBJ1-5; D ambiguous. Trimming stripped 3 bases from V and 4 bases from J, with 4 bases between. This CDR3 spans 12 amino acids. CDR3 loop: CASSLGNQPQHF. The CDR3 nucleotides are TGTGCCAGCAGTTTGGGGAATCAGCCCCAGCATTTT.

This clonotype was observed at least ten times. V and J are TRBV7-6 and TRBJ2-3; TRBD2 agrees at 9 bases. Unmatched junction bases numbered 2, after V lost 1 base and J lost 0 bases. The V gene's germline CDR1 is SGHVS and CDR2 FNYEAQ. This CDR3 is 16 amino acids long. The CDR3 here is CASSLGLAGSTDTQYF. In nucleotides, the CDR3 is TGTGCCAGCAGCTTAGGTCTAGCGGGAAGCACAGATACGCAGTATTTT.

The genes are TRBV7-9 and TRBJ1-5; possibly TRBD1 for D (5 bases). The CDR3 consists of 13 residues. V lost 6 bases, J lost 7 bases, and 13 bases lay in between. In germline, CDR1 is SEHNR, CDR2 FQNEAQ (reference sequence). This chain's CDR3 is CASSLTVYQPQHF. The CDR3 nucleotides are TGTGCCAGCAGTCTGACAGTGTACCAGCCCCAGCATTTT.

This chain links TRBV7-2 with TRBJ2-7; 11 bases map to TRBD2. J was trimmed by 5 bases and V by 4 bases; bases with no gene match: 7. CDR3 length: 15 residues. The germline gives CDR1 SGHTA, CDR2 FQGNSA. The DNA for the CDR3 is TGTGCCAGCAGCTCCTATAGCGGGGGGGCCAACGAGCAGTACTTC. This encodes CASSSYSGGANEQYF.

Note on this clonotype: A much larger clone differs by one base, so this may be a read error. This chain connects TRBV9 to TRBJ2-2, with 8 bases lining up with TRBD1. The trim removed 5 bases at V and 1 base at J, leaving 7 bases unmatched. The germline CDR1 and CDR2 sequences are SGDLS and YYNGEE. The CDR3 is 16 amino acids. In DNA, the CDR3 is TGTGCCAGCAGTTTGTCCGGGACAGGGAACACCGGGGAGCTGTTTTTT. Amino acid sequence: CASSLSGTGNTGELFF.

Only a few counts were recorded for this clonotype. The V gene is TRBV20-1, the J gene TRBJ1-5; 8 nucleotides line up with TRBD1. CDR3 size: 12 residues. Looked up from germline, CDR1 is DFQATT and CDR2 is SNEGSKA (reference sequence). J lost 7 bases, V lost 6 bases, and 5 bases had no gene match. CDR3 in DNA: TGCAGTGCGCAACCAGGGGGCCAGCCCCAGCATTTT. Its protein is CSAQPGGQPQHF.

This clonotype occurred a few times. The rearrangement links TRBV4-3 to TRBJ2-3; D is undetermined. This CDR3 has 13 amino acids. Germline CDR1 and CDR2: LGHNA and YSLEER. V lost 4 bases and J lost 9, with 14 bases in between. CDR3 region: CASSPDLLGTQYF. CDR3 coding DNA: TGCGCCAGCAGCCCTGACCTGCTGGGGACGCAGTATTTT.

V and J are TRBV6-2 or TRBV6-3 and TRBJ2-2, with 7 bases matching TRBD1. After removal of 6 bases from V and 6 bases from J, the junction contained 4 bases not matched to a gene. This CDR3 region has 13 residues. From germline, CDR1 is MNHEY and CDR2 SVGEGT. The CDR3 nucleotides read TGTGCCAGCAGGGCGACAGGGTCCGGGGAGCTGTTTTTT. It yields the protein CASRATGSGELFF.

This clonotype was observed a few times. V is TRBV7-9 and J is TRBJ2-5; D gene uncertain. In germline, CDR1 is SEHNR, CDR2 FQNEAQ (reference sequence). CDR3 size: 11 residues. The V and J ends lost 7 bases and 5 bases respectively, with 8 bases between them. CDR3 sequence (DNA): TGTGCCAGCACCCCTTCGGAGACCCAGTACTTC. Amino acid sequence: CASTPSETQYF.

The table lists this clonotype with many counts. The chain is built from TRBV6-2 or TRBV6-3 and TRBJ1-2, with TRBD1 matching 8 bases. V lost 4 bases and J lost 2; bases outside the gene matches: 0. From germline, CDR1 is MNHEY and CDR2 SVGEGT. CDR3 size: 13 residues. DNA of the CDR3: TGTGCCAGCAGTTGGACAGGGAACTATGGCTACACCTTC. It encodes CASSWTGNYGYTF.

This clonotype was counted only a few times. The chain combines TRBV6-5 with TRBJ1-1, with a possible D match to TRBD1 (5 bases). Germline CDR1 and CDR2: MNHEY and SVGAGI. Trimming pared 3 bases from V and 0 bases from J, leaving 11 bases between. The CDR3 contains 15 residues. The CDR3 nucleotides are TGTGCCAGCAGTTATGGGGGATACATGAACACTGAAGCTTTCTTT. It codes for CASSYGGYMNTEAFF.

Many counts were recorded for this clonotype. This chain uses TRBV6-4 with TRBJ2-3; 7 positions agree with TRBD1. The V gene end was trimmed by 3 bases and the J gene end by 6 bases; junction bases not matched to a gene: 12. This CDR3 contains 16 residues. Germline CDR1 reads MRHNA; CDR2 reads SNTAGT. DNA of the CDR3: TGTGCCAGCAGTGATTCCGTGACAGGGTCCGCCGATACGCAGTATTTT. Protein sequence: CASSDSVTGSADTQYF.

This clonotype was detected many times. CDR3 protein: CASSRGGINNEQFF. The CDR3 DNA is TGTGCCAGCAGCCGCGGGGGGATAAACAATGAGCAGTTCTTC. This chain links TRBV7-2 with TRBJ2-1; 8 nucleotides align to TRBD2. J gave up 5 bases and V 5 bases, and 5 bases lay outside the gene matches. The CDR3 runs to 14 residues. From germline, CDR1 is SGHTA and CDR2 FQGNSA.

This chain links TRBV20-1 with TRBJ1-4, with a possible D match to TRBD1 (5 bases). Trimming removed 3 bases from V and 8 bases from J, with 22 bases in between. Per the germline V gene, CDR1 is DFQATT and CDR2 is SNEGSKA (reference sequence). The CDR3 runs 16 residues. The CDR3 coding sequence is TGCAGTGCTAGGGATCCCAAGGGGAACAGAGGGGAAAAACTGTTTTTT. Translated, it gives CSARDPKGNRGEKLFF.

This clonotype has ten or more counts. The rearrangement links TRBV6-5 to TRBJ2-1; D is ambiguous. The CDR3 has 13 residues. Trimming removed 7 bases at V and 7 bases at J, with 14 bases between. The germline gives CDR1 MNHEY, CDR2 SVGAGI. Here the CDR3 reads CASTRVLGNEQFF. The CDR3 DNA reads TGTGCCAGCACAAGGGTCCTGGGGAATGAGCAGTTCTTC.

This clonotype was seen a handful of times. The rearrangement joins TRBV7-2 to TRBJ2-7; TRBD1 is a possible D gene (6 bases). V was trimmed by 5 bases and J by 7 bases, leaving 21 bases between them. CDR1 and CDR2 (germline): SGHTA, FQGNSA. CDR3 length equals 15 residues. CDR3 residues: CASSPPGTSLGEQYF. CDR3 in DNA: TGTGCCAGCAGCCCCCCCGGGACATCCCTCGGGGAGCAGTACTTC.

This clonotype was observed a handful of times. This sequence joins TRBV20-1 and TRBJ1-1; 8 bases match TRBD1. Germline V gene sequence: CDR1 DFQATT, CDR2 SNEGSKA (reference sequence). The junction had 10 bases not matched to a gene; V was cut back by 7 bases and J by 0 bases. CDR3 length: 15 residues. DNA of the CDR3: TGCAGTGGGCTTGACAGGGGTTGGTTGAACACTGAAGCTTTCTTT. Amino acids: CSGLDRGWLNTEAFF.

This clonotype was counted a few times. V usage is TRBV6-5 and J usage is TRBJ1-1, with unresolved D. V gave up 0 bases and J gave up 5 bases, with 7 bases separating them. The CDR3 is 13 residues long. Germline CDR1 is MNHEY and CDR2 is SVGAGI. CDR3 sequence reads: CASSYSLGTEAFF. CDR3 bases: TGTGCCAGCAGTTACTCACTAGGGACTGAAGCTTTCTTT.

This clonotype has a count of ten or more. The rearrangement joins TRBV7-2 to TRBJ2-3, with D perhaps matching TRBD1 (5 bases). V gave up 0 bases and J gave up 1 base, with 8 bases separating them. CDR3 length: 15 residues. From germline, CDR1 is SGHTA and CDR2 FQGNSA. CDR3 sequence reads: CASSLAGVRTDTQYF. In nucleotides, the CDR3 is TGTGCCAGCAGCTTAGCAGGGGTTCGCACAGATACGCAGTATTTT.

This clonotype showed up many times. The chain joins TRBV6-5 to TRBJ1-4; tentative D call: TRBD1 (6 bases). CDR3 length: 13 residues. V dropped 8 bases and J dropped 8 bases, with 15 bases sitting between them. The germline CDR1 and CDR2 sequences are MNHEY and SVGAGI. DNA for the CDR3: TGTGCCAGCGGACTCCCCAGGGGCGAAAAACTGTTTTTT. Its translation: CASGLPRGEKLFF.

The chain links TRBV12-3 or TRBV12-4 to TRBJ1-2; D remains ambiguous. CDR3 length: 14 amino acids. The V and J ends lost 5 bases and 7 bases respectively, with 17 bases between them. CDR3: CASSLGEGWSGYTF. In nucleotides, the CDR3 is TGTGCCAGCAGTCTAGGTGAGGGATGGAGTGGCTACACCTTC.